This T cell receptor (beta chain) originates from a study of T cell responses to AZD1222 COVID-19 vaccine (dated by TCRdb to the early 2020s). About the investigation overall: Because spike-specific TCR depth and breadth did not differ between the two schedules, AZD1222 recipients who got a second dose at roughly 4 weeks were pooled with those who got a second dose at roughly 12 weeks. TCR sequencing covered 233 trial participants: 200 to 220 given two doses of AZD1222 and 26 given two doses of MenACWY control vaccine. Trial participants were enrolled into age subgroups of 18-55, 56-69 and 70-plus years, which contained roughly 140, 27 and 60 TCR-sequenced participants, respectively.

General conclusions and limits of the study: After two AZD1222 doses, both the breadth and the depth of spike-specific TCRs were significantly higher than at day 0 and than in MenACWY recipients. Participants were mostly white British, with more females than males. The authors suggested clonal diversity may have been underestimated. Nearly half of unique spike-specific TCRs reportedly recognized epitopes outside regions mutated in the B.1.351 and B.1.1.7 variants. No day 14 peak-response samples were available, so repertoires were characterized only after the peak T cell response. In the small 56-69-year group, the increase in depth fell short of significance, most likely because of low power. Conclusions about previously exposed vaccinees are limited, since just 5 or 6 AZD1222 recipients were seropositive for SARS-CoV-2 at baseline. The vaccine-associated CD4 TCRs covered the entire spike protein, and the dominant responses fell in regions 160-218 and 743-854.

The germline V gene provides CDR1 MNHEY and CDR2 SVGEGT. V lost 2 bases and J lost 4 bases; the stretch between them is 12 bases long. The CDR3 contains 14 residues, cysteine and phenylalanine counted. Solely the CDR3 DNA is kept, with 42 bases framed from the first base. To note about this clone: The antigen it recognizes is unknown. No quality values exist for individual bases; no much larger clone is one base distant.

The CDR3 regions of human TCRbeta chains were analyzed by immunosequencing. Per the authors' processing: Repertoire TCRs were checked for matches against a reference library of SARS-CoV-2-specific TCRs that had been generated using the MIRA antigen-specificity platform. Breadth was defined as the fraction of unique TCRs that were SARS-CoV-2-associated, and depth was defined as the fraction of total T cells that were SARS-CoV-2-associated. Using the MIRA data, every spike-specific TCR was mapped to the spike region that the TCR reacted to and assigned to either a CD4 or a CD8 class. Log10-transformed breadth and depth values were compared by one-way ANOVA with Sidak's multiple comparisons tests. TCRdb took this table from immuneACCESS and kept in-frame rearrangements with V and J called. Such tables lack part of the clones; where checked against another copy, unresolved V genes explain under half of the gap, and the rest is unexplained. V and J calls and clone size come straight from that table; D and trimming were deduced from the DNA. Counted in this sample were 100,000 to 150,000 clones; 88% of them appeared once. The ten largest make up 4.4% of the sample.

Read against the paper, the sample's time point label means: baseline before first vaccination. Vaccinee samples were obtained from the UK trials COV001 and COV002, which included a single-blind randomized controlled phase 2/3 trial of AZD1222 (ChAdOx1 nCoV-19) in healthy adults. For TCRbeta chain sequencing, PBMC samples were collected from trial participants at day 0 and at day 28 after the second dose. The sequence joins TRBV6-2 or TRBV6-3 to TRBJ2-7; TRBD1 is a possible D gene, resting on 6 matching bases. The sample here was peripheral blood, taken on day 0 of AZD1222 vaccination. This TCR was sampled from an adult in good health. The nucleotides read TGTGCCAGCAGTTACCACAGGGTGGGGTACGAGCAGTACTTC. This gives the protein CASSYHRVGYEQYF.